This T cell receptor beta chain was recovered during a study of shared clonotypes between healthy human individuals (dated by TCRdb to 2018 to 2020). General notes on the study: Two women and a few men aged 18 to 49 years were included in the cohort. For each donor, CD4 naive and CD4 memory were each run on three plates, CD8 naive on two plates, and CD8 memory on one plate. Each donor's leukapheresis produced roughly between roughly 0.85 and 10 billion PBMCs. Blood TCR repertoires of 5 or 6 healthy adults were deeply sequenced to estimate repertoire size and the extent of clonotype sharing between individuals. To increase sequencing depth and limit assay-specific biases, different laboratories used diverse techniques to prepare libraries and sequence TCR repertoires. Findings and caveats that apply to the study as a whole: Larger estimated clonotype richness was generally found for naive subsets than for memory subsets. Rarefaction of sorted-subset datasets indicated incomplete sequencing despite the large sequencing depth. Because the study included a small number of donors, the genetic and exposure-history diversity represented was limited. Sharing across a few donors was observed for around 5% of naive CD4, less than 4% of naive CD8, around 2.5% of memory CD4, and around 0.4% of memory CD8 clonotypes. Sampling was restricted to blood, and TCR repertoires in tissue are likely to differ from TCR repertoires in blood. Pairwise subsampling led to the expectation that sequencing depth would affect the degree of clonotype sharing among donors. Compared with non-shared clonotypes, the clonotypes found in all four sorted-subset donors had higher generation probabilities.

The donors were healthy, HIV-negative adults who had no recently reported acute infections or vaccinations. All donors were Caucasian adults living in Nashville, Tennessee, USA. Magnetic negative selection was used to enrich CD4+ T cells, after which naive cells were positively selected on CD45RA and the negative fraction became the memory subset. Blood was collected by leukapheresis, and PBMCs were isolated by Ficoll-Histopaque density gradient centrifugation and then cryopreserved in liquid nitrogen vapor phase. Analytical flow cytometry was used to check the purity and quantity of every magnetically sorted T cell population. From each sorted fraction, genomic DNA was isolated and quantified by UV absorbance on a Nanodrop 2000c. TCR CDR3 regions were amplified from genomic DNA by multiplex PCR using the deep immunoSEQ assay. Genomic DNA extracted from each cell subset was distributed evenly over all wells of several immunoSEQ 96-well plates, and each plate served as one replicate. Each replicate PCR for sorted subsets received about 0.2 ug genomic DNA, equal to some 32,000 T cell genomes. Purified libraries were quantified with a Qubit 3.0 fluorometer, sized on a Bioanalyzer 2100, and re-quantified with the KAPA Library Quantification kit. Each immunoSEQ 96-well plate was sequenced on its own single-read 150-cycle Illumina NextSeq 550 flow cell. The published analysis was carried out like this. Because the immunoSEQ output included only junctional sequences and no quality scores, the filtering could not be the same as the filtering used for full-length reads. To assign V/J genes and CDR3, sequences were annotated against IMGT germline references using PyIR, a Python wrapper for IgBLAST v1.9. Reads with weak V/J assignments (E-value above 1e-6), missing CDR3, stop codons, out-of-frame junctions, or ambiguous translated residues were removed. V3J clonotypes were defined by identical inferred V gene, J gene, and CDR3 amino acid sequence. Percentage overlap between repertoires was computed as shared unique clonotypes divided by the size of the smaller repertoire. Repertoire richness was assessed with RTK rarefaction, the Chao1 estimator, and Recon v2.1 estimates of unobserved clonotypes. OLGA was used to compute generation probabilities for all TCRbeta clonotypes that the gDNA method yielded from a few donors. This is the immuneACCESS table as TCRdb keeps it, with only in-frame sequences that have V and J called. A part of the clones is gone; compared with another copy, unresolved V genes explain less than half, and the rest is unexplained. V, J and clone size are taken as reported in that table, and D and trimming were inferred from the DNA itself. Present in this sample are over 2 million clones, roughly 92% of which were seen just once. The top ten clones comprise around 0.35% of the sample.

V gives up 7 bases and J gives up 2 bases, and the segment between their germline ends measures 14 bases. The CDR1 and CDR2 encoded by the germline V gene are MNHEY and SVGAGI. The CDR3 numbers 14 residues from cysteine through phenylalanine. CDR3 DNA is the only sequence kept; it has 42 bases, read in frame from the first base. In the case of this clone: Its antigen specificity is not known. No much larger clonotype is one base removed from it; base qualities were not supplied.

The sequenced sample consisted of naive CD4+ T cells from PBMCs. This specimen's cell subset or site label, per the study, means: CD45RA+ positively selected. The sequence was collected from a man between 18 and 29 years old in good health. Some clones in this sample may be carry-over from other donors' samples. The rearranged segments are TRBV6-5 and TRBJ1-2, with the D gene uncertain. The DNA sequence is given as TGTGCCAGCACGCTCACCCCCGACAACTATGGCTACACCTTC. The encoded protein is CASTLTPDNYGYTF.